This record concerns one TCR beta chain sequence. In this sample, this clonotype turned up a few times. Its binding antigen is unknown. No base qualities exist here, and no much larger clone lies one base off it. The CDR3 covers 16 residues, taking in both the cysteine and the phenylalanine. The only DNA kept is the CDR3, 48 bases in frame from the first base. From the germline V gene (reference sequence), CDR1 is WNHNN and CDR2 is SYGVQD. Trimming at the junction amounts to 3 bases on V and 2 bases on J, and the germline ends lie 17 bases apart. The library was obtained by PCR. DNA from cultured CD4+ T cells underwent TCR sequencing with the Oncomine TCR Beta short-read assay at the Johns Hopkins FTIC core. The QIAamp micro DNA kit was used to extract genomic DNA from the cultured CD4+ T cells. Oncomine TCR Beta libraries from cultured CD4+ T cells were pooled with unique dual indexes and sequenced on an Illumina iSeq 100. In the paper's pipeline: Non-productive sequences were removed, and CDR3s not starting with C, not ending with F or W, or shorter than 7 amino acids were discarded. The MANAFEST web application was used to identify antigen-specific clonotypes by comparing peptide-stimulated wells against reference wells and other culture wells. An FDR below 0.05, an odds ratio above 5, and a productive frequency above 0.1% in at least two of three replicate wells were required for clones to be considered positive. Cross-reactive clonotypes were defined as significantly expanded in both SARS-CoV-2 spike wells and at least one common cold coronavirus spike condition. Levenshtein distances (stringdist) and unrooted phylogenetic trees (ape) in R version 3.6.1 were used to assess CDR3 homology. Starting from the raw public reads, TCRdb applied fastp trimming at Q25, assembled clones with MiXCR and retained in-frame beta chains. Rows with one shared CDR3 protein collapse into an entry with the most common genes and DNA. The V and J calls come from TCRdb's annotation, not from the publication. For this sample the table gives 7,000 to 10,000 distinct CDR3 sequences, of which 25% to 40% were detected only once. The ten largest clones represent around 39% of the sample.

The record originates from a study of vaccination and CD4 T cells after COVID-19 (dated 2022 in TCRdb). About the full investigation: The convalescent cohort included six males and four females, with two Hispanic individuals, seven Caucasians, two Asians and one multiracial person. Participants got two doses of the Pfizer-BioNTech BNT162b2 vaccine (n=8) or two doses of the Moderna mRNA-1273 vaccine (n=2). Post-COVID blood samples from convalescent patients were collected a median of roughly 100 days after diagnosis, with a range of roughly 35 to 170 days. Post-vaccine blood samples were collected a median of about 72 days after the second vaccine dose, ranging from roughly 12 to 241 days. For stimulating the cultures, overlapping spike peptide pools were used, derived from SARS-CoV-2 as well as from the common cold coronaviruses HCoV-NL63, HCoV-OC43 and HCoV-229E. In control cultures, a CEFX viral epitope pool was used as positive control, an HIV-1 Nef peptide pool was used as negative control, or no peptide was added. The spike-specific CD4+ TCR repertoire was compared before and after mRNA vaccination in over 9 COVID-19 convalescent patients and a handful of infection-naive healthy vaccine recipients. An earlier paper using these donors assessed, at the TCR clonotype level, memory CD4+ T cell crossreactivity between SARS-CoV-2 and common cold coronavirus spike proteins.

Study-level results and caveats: The median number of SARS-CoV-2-reactive clonotypes rose from about 23 after infection to roughly 38 after vaccination, but the change was not significant. Among convalescent patients, a median approximately 88% of the SARS-CoV-2-reactive clones seen after vaccination appeared only after vaccination, which suggests priming specific to the vaccine. The study included relatively few convalescent patients and did not analyze early timepoints after natural infection. Of the vaccine-specific clones in convalescent patients, 304 of 307, or nearly all, reacted only to SARS-CoV-2 spike and did not cross-react with common cold coronaviruses.

This specimen's treatment or condition label, per the study, means: approximately 11-day PBMC culture with coronavirus spike peptide pools or control peptides (ViraFEST assay). CD4+ T cells from unexposed donors were collected before the COVID-19 pandemic (2011-2018). The ViraFEST assay was used in the study, in which antigen-specific T cells were expanded with peptide pools and expanded clonotypes were subsequently identified by TCR sequencing. PBMCs were cultured at approximately 2 million per well in IMDM supplemented with about 5.5% human AB serum and 10 IU/ml IL-2, with about 10 ug/ml peptide pools added. On days 3 and 7, half of the culture medium was replaced with fresh IL-2-containing medium. CD4+ T cells were isolated after approximately ten days of culture through negative selection using the EasySep CD4+ T cell isolation kit. As cell numbers permitted, CD4+ T cells from unexposed donors were tested for reactivity to SARS-CoV-2 S and N and to four common cold coronavirus spike pools. Ficoll-Paque Plus gradient centrifugation was used to isolate PBMCs from whole blood, and the isolated PBMCs were then either used fresh or cryopreserved at -140C. Each culture condition was generally run in triplicate wells. Leukapheresis product for the unexposed donors was purchased commercially.

The sequence derives from a human donor in good health. The sequenced sample was CD4+ T cells from blood, cultured in vitro. The chain couples TRBV10-1 to TRBJ2-7; the D element might be TRBD1 or TRBD2, as each aligns at 5 bases. DNA sequence: TGCGCCAGCAGTGATTTGGGCTGGGGGTCCCCCTACGAGCAGTACTTC. Translated, this gives CASSDLGWGSPYEQYF.